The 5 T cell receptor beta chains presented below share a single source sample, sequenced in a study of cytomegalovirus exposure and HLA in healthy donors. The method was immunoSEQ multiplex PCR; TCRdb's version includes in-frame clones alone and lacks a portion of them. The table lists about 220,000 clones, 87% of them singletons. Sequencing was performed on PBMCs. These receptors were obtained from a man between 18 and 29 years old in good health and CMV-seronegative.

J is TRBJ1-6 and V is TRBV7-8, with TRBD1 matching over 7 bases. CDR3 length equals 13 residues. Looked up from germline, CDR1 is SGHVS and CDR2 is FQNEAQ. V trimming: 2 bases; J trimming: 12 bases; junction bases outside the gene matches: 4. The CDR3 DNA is TGTGCCAGCAGCTTACCCGCAGGGGGACCCCTCCACTTT. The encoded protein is CASSLPAGGPLHF.

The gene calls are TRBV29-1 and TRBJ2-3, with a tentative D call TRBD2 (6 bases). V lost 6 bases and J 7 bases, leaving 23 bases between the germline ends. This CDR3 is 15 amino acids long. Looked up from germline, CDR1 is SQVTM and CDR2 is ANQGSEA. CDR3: CSVPRLSGPRNTQYF. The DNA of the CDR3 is TGCAGCGTACCCCGCCTTAGCGGTCCGCGGAATACGCAGTATTTT.

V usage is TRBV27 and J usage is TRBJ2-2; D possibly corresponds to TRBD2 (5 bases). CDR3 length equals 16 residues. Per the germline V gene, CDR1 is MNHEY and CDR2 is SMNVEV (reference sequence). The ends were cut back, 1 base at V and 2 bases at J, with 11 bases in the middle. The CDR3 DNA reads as TGTGCCAGCAGTTTATTTAGCGTGGGAAACACCGGGGAGCTGTTTTTT. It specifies CASSLFSVGNTGELFF.

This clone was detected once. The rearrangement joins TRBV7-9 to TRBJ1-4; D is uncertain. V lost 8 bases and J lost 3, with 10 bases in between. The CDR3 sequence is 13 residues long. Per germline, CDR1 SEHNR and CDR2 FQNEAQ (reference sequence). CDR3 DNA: TGTGCCAGCGCCGGGTGGGCTAATGAAAAACTGTTTTTT. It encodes CASAGWANEKLFF.

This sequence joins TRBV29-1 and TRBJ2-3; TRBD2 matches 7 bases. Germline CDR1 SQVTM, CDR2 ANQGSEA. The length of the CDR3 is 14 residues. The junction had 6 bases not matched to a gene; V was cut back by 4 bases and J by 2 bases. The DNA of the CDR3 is TGCAGCGTTGGGGGGGGGATATTCACAGATACGCAGTATTTT. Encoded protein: CSVGGGIFTDTQYF.